This T cell receptor beta chain was retrieved from a study of blood T cell repertoires in COVID-19. Across the study: Both acute and convalescent COVID-19 samples were obtained from the United States, Italy and Spain. T cells, B-cell-depleted T cells, or PBMCs provided the cDNA or gDNA that served as material.

In the original workflow: It was from reference gene primer amplification that nucleated cell counts were estimated. TCRdb's table, derived via immunoSEQ multiplex PCR, lists solely in-frame clones and lacks some. That table gives V, J and clone size, and the DNA gave D and trimming. The data contain some 50,000 clones, around 86% of them singletons. Sequencing was done on a sample of peripheral blood. This receptor was identified in a human donor in a cohort sampled during active COVID-19.

CDR3 coding DNA: TGTGCCAGCAGCTCGGTAGAGATCTACCACAATGAGCAGTTCTTC. Amino acids: CASSSVEIYHNEQFF. The chain joins TRBV5-6 to TRBJ2-1; no reliable D call. The CDR3 sequence is 15 residues long. V lost 3 bases and J lost 5, with 15 bases in between. The germline gives CDR1 SGHDT, CDR2 YYEEEE.